The present entry profiles one T cell receptor beta chain with its context. The CDR3 consists of 13 residues. The V end lost 3 bases, the J end lost 6 bases, and 11 bases lay between the germline ends. Methods used by the authors: Estimates of nucleated cell counts were drawn from the amplification of reference gene primers. Measured with immunoSEQ multiplex PCR; TCRdb has only the in-frame clones, and not every one. That table supplies the V and J calls and clone size; D and trimming were determined from the DNA. Seen here are approximately 210,000 clones, around 80% observed once, and the top ten hold approximately 12%. The source of the sample is a study of blood T cell repertoires in COVID-19. Study context: The United States, Italy and Spain supplied acute and convalescent COVID-19 samples. Sources were T cells, B-cell-depleted T cells, or PBMCs; the material itself was cDNA or gDNA.

The sequenced sample was peripheral blood. V usage is TRBV12-3 or TRBV12-4 and J usage is TRBJ1-1; the D is unclear. The TCR sequence derives from a woman between 40 and 50 years old with acute or convalescent COVID-19. Here the CDR3 reads CASSFYIGAEAFF. CDR3 DNA sequence: TGTGCCAGCAGTTTTTATATCGGAGCTGAAGCTTTCTTT.